This T cell receptor beta chain was identified during a study of vaccination effects on CD4 cells after COVID-19. Study at large: Post-vaccine draws lagged the second dose by a median of 72 days.

Sequencing was preceded by expansion of antigen-specific CD4+ T cells with viral peptide pools in the ViraFEST assay. The culture ran for approximately 11 days before CD4+ T cells were isolated. Participants each got two BNT162b2 or mRNA-1273 vaccine doses. On day 3 and again on day 7, half the medium was replaced with IL-2 medium. This clone has a handful of counts. Antigen unknown. The CDR3 totals 19 residues. The germline V gene has CDR1 SGHRS and CDR2 YFSETQ. Unmatched junction bases numbered 7, after V lost 0 bases and J lost 1 base. Clones were sequenced by immunoSEQ multiplex PCR, and TCRdb holds only the in-frame ones, with some missing. The data show roughly 27,000 clones, roughly 71% seen once.

The chain employs TRBV5-1 and TRBJ2-2; 12 nucleotides line up with TRBD2. This TCR derives from a human donor who received a COVID-19 vaccine. The specimen was CD4+ T cells from PBMCs cultured with HCoV-NL63 spike peptides, collected after COVID-19 vaccination. The CDR3 region has the DNA TGCGCCAGCAGCTTGGTACAGGCTAGCGGGAGGGAGAACACCGGGGAGCTGTTTTTT. Amino acids: CASSLVQASGRENTGELFF. The complete variable domain, with remaining parts taken from reference TRBV5-1 and TRBJ2-2, reads KAGVTQTPRYLIKTRGQQVTLSCSPISGHRSVSWYQQTPGQGLQFLFEYFSETQRNKGNFPGRFSGRQFSNSRSEMNVSTLELGDSALYLCASSLVQASGRENTGELFFGEGSRLTVL.